These 5 T cell receptor beta chains were all obtained from the same sample, sequenced in a study of blood T cell repertoires in COVID-19. Clones were read by immunoSEQ multiplex PCR, and TCRdb kept only the in-frame ones, dropping some. The sample has fewer than 100,000 clones, 70% to 90% seen once. Material for sequencing was peripheral blood. These receptors originate from an older man with acute or convalescent COVID-19.

V usage is TRBV6-5 and J usage is TRBJ2-7; TRBD1 might be the D (6 bases). This CDR3 is 15 amino acids long. The ends were cut back, 5 bases at V and 3 bases at J, with 17 bases in the middle. Germline CDR1 is MNHEY and CDR2 is SVGAGI. The CDR3 DNA reads as TGTGCCAGCAGTACCGCCGGGACAAGAAACTACGAGCAGTACTTC. Amino acids: CASSTAGTRNYEQYF.

This clone was seen once. This chain links TRBV29-1 with TRBJ2-1; D remains unclear. V shed 4 bases and J shed 0 bases, with 10 bases lying between them. The CDR3 is 14 amino acids. Looked up from germline, CDR1 is SQVTM and CDR2 is ANQGSEA. This CDR3 is CSVVWASSYNEQFF. The CDR3 bases are TGCAGCGTTGTGTGGGCCAGCTCCTACAATGAGCAGTTCTTC.

The V and J genes are TRBV5-4 and TRBJ2-3, with 7 bases matching TRBD2. The ends lost 2 bases at V and 7 bases at J; junction bases unmatched: 10. Germline V gene data show CDR1 as SGHNT and CDR2 as YYREEE (reference sequence). The CDR3 contains 15 residues. In DNA, the CDR3 is TGTGCCAGCAGCTTCCGGGACTACCAAGGACATACGCAGTATTTT. Its protein is CASSFRDYQGHTQYF.

V is TRBV10-1 and J is TRBJ1-4, with no clear D. V lost 4 bases to trimming and J lost 3 bases, with 6 bases between them. This CDR3 region has 13 residues. Germline V CDR1 and CDR2: WNHNN, SYGVQD (reference sequence). The CDR3, as DNA: TGCGCCAGCAGTGTACAGCCTAATGAAAAACTGTTTTTT. It encodes CASSVQPNEKLFF.

The CDR3 loop is CASSLAQGSTEAFF. The CDR3 DNA reads TGTGCCAGCAGCTTAGCCCAGGGGAGCACTGAAGCTTTCTTT. V is TRBV11-2 and J is TRBJ1-1; D perhaps matches TRBD1 (6 bases). The CDR3 length is 14 residues. V dropped 1 base and J dropped 4 bases, with 10 bases sitting between them. The germline V gene encodes CDR1 SGHAT and CDR2 FQNNGV.